This T cell receptor (beta chain) was sequenced during a study of identical twins. The CDR3 has 12 residues. Per germline, CDR1 SGHAT and CDR2 FQNNGV. V was shortened by 3 bases and J by 13 bases, with 12 bases between the two germline ends. In this sample, this clonotype turned up a few times. The antigen is not known. Findings and limits, study-wide: Less excess twin sharing appeared in beta out-of-frame sequences. Out-of-frame alpha sequences shared between twins exhibited an excess of low generation probability. There is a chance that invariant MAIT and iNKT cells partially muddied zero-insertion analyses.

cDNA molecules carried unique molecular identifiers, and template switching added a universal primer site. TCRdb recomputed calls from the 5' RACE reads with MiXCR, one row per CDR3 protein. Here the sample spans around 490,000 distinct CDR3 sequences, roughly 15% being singletons. Another study also made use of these data, one on yellow fever vaccine responses in identical twins.

The rearrangement uses TRBV11-2 and TRBJ1-4; possible D gene TRBD1, 5 bases. The source is a woman aged 18-35 years in good health. Sequences were obtained from CD4+ T cells sorted from blood. The DNA for the CDR3 is TGTGCCAGCAGCTTCGACCGGGGGGGACTGTTTTTT. This sequence encodes CASSFDRGGLFF. The full variable domain, in which reference TRBV11-2 and TRBJ1-4 provide the parts outside the CDR3, is EAGVAQSPRYKIIEKRQSVAFWCNPISGHATLYWYQQILGQGPKLLIQFQNNGVVDDSQLPKDRFSAERLKGVDSTLKIQPAKLEDSAVYLCASSFDRGGLFFGSGTQLSVL.